This T cell receptor (beta chain) was identified in a study of cytomegalovirus exposure and HLA in healthy donors (dated by TCRdb to the late 2010s). Concerning the study at large: According to an earlier analysis of 550 to 750 of the donors, roughly 180 million T cells yielded 120 million or so unique TCR beta sequences and around 280 Gb of sequence data. Every discovery cohort repertoire had been produced on one sequencing platform. The study combined high-throughput TCR immunosequencing, statistical association of individual TCRs with disease status, and machine learning to predict cytomegalovirus infection status. HLA typing covered class I and class II loci at four-digit resolution. Rather than using new phenotypic data, the later analysis identified candidate immune exposures from TCR beta sequences and from how often those sequences occurred across donors. In a later genetic analysis, genome-wide SNP genotypes for about three fifths of the 666 donors were used, and that subset was treated as a discovery cohort. The number of typed donors differed by locus: about 629-630 for A, B, C, DRB1 and DQB1; approximately 520 for DQA1; about 600 for DPA1; and 450 to 480 for DPB1. Among about 400 genotyped donors of the cohort, an average of roughly 230,000 unique TCR beta nucleotide sequences was sequenced per donor, of which roughly 18% were non-productive. Five DR-DQ haplotypes were handled as single units for association and clustering, since linkage in the cohort was strong. The study used immunosequencing to profile the T cell repertoires of several hundred subjects and linked those repertoires to cytomegalovirus serostatus. A later analysis re-examined previously published TCR beta repertoires from more than 650 donors and added high-resolution HLA genotyping to investigate patterns of TCR occurrence. Donor age, sex, ethnicity and CMV serostatus were compiled alongside the repertoire data. An early release covering more than 500 HLA-typed donors comprised 250 to 350 gigabases of sequencing data and 85 million to 100 million unique TCR sequences. Along with the roughly 700-subject first cohort, a separate validation cohort of over 90 different subjects was used. The study was designed to test whether signatures of past pathogen exposure could be identified by cataloging public T cell receptors. Of the roughly 400 genotyped donors, over 80% were placed in the genetic ancestry cluster associated with self-reported Caucasian donors. An earlier analysis of approximately 580 of the donors used high-throughput TCR beta sequencing to judge whether each TCR beta V gene segment behaved as functional or pseudogenic.

With respect to this clone: This receptor's antigen is unknown. No base qualities exist here, and no much larger clone lies one base off it.

The cohort was made up of 666 healthy bone marrow donors. All cohort members were sampled while nominally healthy, although unrecorded immune exposures were likely present. The donor tested CMV seronegative, placing the donor among the 352 seronegative members of the cohort. A peripheral blood sample was collected from each donor, and TCR beta sequencing was performed on peripheral blood mononuclear cells. Genomic DNA extraction from the blood cell samples was performed with the Qiagen DNeasy Blood Extraction Kit. The library was produced with the immunoSEQ multiplex PCR assay. For the multiplex PCR, a mixture combining 60 forward primers for TCR Vbeta segments and 13 reverse primers for TCR Jbeta segments was used. The CDR3 region of rearranged TCR beta genes was amplified from genomic DNA with a multiplex PCR assay. The Illumina HiSeq System was used to sequence the amplified TCR beta libraries as 87-base-pair reads. Under the source paper's analysis protocol: Across the 666 repertoires, a later analysis counted some 80 million unique TCR beta chains, roughly 11 million of which were shared by at least two donors. Raw reads were error-corrected and collapsed into unique sequences by a nearest-neighbor algorithm in which closely related sequences were merged to remove PCR and sequencing errors. To assign V, D and J gene segments, CDR3 sequences were aligned to IMGT reference sequences. Each retained sequence needed at least a six-nucleotide match to both a V gene segment and a J gene segment. A rearrangement counted as productive if the CDR3 had no stop codons and remained in frame with V and J, and every other rearrangement counted as non-productive. Following IMGT convention, CDR3 was defined as the stretch from the second conserved V-encoded cysteine up to the conserved J-encoded phenylalanine. Sequences without an unambiguous match to a single V gene segment were excluded from the earlier analysis of several hundred of the donors. In an earlier analysis of approximately 610 of the donors, V segments were called functional above 56.7% productive rearrangements and were called segregating when the between-donor standard deviation exceeded 5%. A statistical classification framework was built for diagnosing cytomegalovirus status from the catalog of TCR beta chain sequences. In a later analysis, V and J genes were assigned by comparing TCR nucleotide sequences against IMGT/GENE-DB human TR gene sequences. Using the TCRdist pipeline, a later analysis assigned CDR3 sequences along with most-parsimonious VDJ recombination scenarios. In a later analysis, each TCR beta chain was defined by its CDR3 amino acid sequence together with its V-gene family, and reads without a unique V-gene family were excluded. As a way to deal with suspected cross-contamination and a sequencing artifact, a later analysis dropped 450 to 600 nucleotide sequences that were highly shared and had low generation probability. For each public chain, a later analysis derived a clonal expansion index from normalized ranks of inferred template counts within each repertoire. In a later analysis, generation probabilities were computed with a VDJ recombination model fitted to out-of-frame rearrangements, and the resulting probabilities were checked against IGoR. In a later analysis, TCR-TCR, TCR-HLA and TCR-CMV co-occurrence was scored with hypergeometric tests, and a repertoire-size bias correction was applied to TCR pairs. In a later analysis, false discovery rates were estimated by permuting HLA or CMV assignments 20 times. In a later analysis, co-occurring TCRs were grouped using DBSCAN, with TCRdist sequence similarity added in when clustering inside HLA-allele-positive subsets. Repertoires with fewer than 30,000 or more than 120,000 public chains, plus five repertoires with anomalous nucleotide sharing, were excluded from co-occurrence clustering. Entries here come from immuneACCESS through TCRdb and include only in-frame sequences with V and J called. Some clones fail to appear in such tables; in the studies checked, an unresolved V gene covers under half of the shortfall, and the cause of the remainder is unknown. For V, J and clone size, that table is used; D and trimming come from the DNA. This sample is represented by about 120,000 clones; about 70% of them were singletons. Clones ranked in the top ten supply approximately 3.8% of the sample.

Paper-wide results and their limitations: In vitro tests confirmed that a few of the cytomegalovirus-associated TCR beta chains recognize cytomegalovirus antigens. A later analysis found that TCR association rates varied across HLA loci, with DRB1 alleles showing the most associated TCRs and HLA-C alleles the fewest. A cluster of highly shared sequence variants was judged likely to represent a technical artifact of the sequencing pipeline. In a later genetic analysis, fewer N-insertions in productive TCRs were reported among donors in an Asian-associated ancestry cluster than the roughly 700-donor mean. In an earlier analysis of fewer than 700 of the donors, most TCR beta V segments appeared in productive rearrangements about 87% or about 30% of the time, broadly matching IMGT annotations. A further reported finding was that TCR beta sequences accurately predicted the HLA-A and HLA-B alleles for most subjects in the first cohort. In a later analysis, 16,951 TCR beta sequences were associated with specific HLA alleles at a false discovery rate of 0.05. Most TCR sequences were observed very rarely across donors, whereas some public TCRs were present in many individuals. Because HLA typing was missing for some donors at each locus, association tests included only the typed subset. The study listed 150 to 200 TCR beta chains as associated with cytomegalovirus. Most CMV-associated TCR beta chains appeared to be HLA-restricted in a later analysis, and the HLA associations seemed to be driven largely by CMV exposure. Roughly uniform sequencing depth across donors was assumed in presence/absence analyses, although this assumption may not hold. Assigning TCR associations to individual alleles was difficult when HLA alleles, especially DR and DQ, strongly co-occurred. In a later analysis, several top co-occurrence clusters were reported to appear linked to parvovirus B19, influenza, CMV and Epstein-Barr virus. In a later genetic analysis, a missense DCLRE1C variant was associated with V-gene and J-gene trimming of TCR beta chains, and the association was replicated in an independent cohort. Immune exposure information for the cohort was limited to CMV serostatus. Correlated functional status among segregating V segments might be attributable to linkage disequilibrium, but an unknown experimental factor could not be ruled out. The classifier was reported to diagnose cytomegalovirus status with high specificity and sensitivity in both the original and validation cohorts. A later analysis found that HLA-associated TCR beta chains were more clonally expanded and had lower generation probabilities than equally common non-associated chains. According to the authors, the approach could potentially be generalized to other disease states and immunological phenotypes. This cohort had only TCR beta chains sequenced, and the lack of alpha or paired-chain data limited which features could be detected. Because the 87-base-pair reads could not distinguish some IMGT-functional V segments, including TRBV6-2 and TRBV6-3, those segments were excluded. Because counts were too low, some 17 rarely observed V segments, including chromosome 9 orphons, were excluded from the earlier analysis of several hundred of the donors.

Trimming costs V 5 bases and J 3 bases, and their ends lie 19 bases apart. Looking up the germline V gene yields CDR1 LGHNA and CDR2 YNFKEQ. CDR3 length: 16 amino acids, cysteine to phenylalanine. The only DNA kept is the CDR3, 48 bases in frame from the first base. Sequences were obtained from PBMCs. The chain employs TRBV4-2 and TRBJ1-2; a tentative D call is TRBD1 (6 bases match). The receptor was isolated from a woman aged 40 to 50 in good health and CMV-seronegative. The CDR3 is CASSEGTSKDHYGYTF. The base sequence is TGTGCCAGCAGCGAGGGGACATCAAAGGACCACTATGGCTACACCTTC.